The 15 T cell receptor beta chains below were found in one sample sequenced in a study of T cell responses to AZD1222 COVID-19 vaccine. TCRdb keeps only in-frame clones here, not all; method: immunoSEQ multiplex PCR. The profile shows some 100,000 clones, under 90% of them singletons. Sequences were derived from peripheral blood, sampled on day 0 of AZD1222 vaccination. Source of these receptors: an adult in good health.

The V gene is TRBV5-1, the J gene TRBJ1-1, with TRBD1 matching over 7 bases. This CDR3 contains 16 residues. The germline CDR1 and CDR2 sequences are SGHRS and YFSETQ. V was clipped by 2 bases and J by 1 base; unmatched bases: 8. CDR3 coding DNA: TGCGCCAGCAGCTTTGGAGACGGACAGGAGAACACTGAAGCTTTCTTT. Translated: CASSFGDGQENTEAFF.

This chain uses TRBV11-2 with TRBJ1-6, with D unresolved. Germline V gives CDR1 SGHAT, CDR2 FQNNGV. The CDR3 extends over 13 amino acids. With 3 bases removed from V and 6 bases from J, the gap between germline ends came to 6 bases. CDR3 DNA sequence: TGTGCCAGCAGCTTGGCCCCTAATTCACCCCTCCACTTT. As protein: CASSLAPNSPLHF.

This chain joins TRBV7-2 and TRBJ2-3; D is ambiguous. The V gene's germline CDR1 is SGHTA and CDR2 FQGNSA. CDR3 size: 15 residues. Trimming cost V 1 base and J 0 bases, with 8 bases left between them. Here the CDR3 DNA reads TGTGCCAGCAGCTTAGATCGCAGGAGCACAGATACGCAGTATTTT. It codes for CASSLDRRSTDTQYF.

The chain couples TRBV7-6 to TRBJ2-2; TRBD2 matches at 13 bases. Trimming removed 4 bases from V and 3 bases from J; junction bases left unmatched: 11. This CDR3 spans 19 amino acids. CDR1 SGHVS and CDR2 FNYEAQ come from the germline V gene. CDR3 loop: CASSSLEVGLAGDTGELFF. In nucleotides, the CDR3 is TGTGCCAGCAGCTCCCTGGAGGTTGGACTAGCGGGGGACACCGGGGAGCTGTTTTTT.

This clone was seen just once. Written as DNA, the CDR3 is TGTGCCAGCAGCTTAAAAGCGGGGGCGAACACCGGGGAGCTGTTTTTT. This translates into CASSLKAGANTGELFF. The rearrangement uses TRBV11-2 and TRBJ2-2; TRBD2 matches 8 bases. The length of the CDR3 is 16 residues. V was clipped by 2 bases and J by 0 bases; unmatched bases: 2. Germline loops: CDR1 SGHAT, CDR2 FQNNGV.

The J gene is TRBJ1-6, the V gene TRBV7-9; D is uncertain. The V gene lost 4 bases and the J gene lost 7 bases, with 11 bases spanning the gap. Germline V gene sequence: CDR1 SEHNR, CDR2 FQNEAQ (reference sequence). The CDR3 contains 14 residues. As DNA, the CDR3 is TGTGCCAGCAGCTGGTGGCGGAACAATTCACCCCTCCACTTT. Its translation: CASSWWRNNSPLHF. The full variable domain, in which reference TRBV7-9 and TRBJ1-6 provide the parts outside the CDR3, is DTGVSQNPRHKITKRGQNVTFRCDPISEHNRLYWYRQTLGQGPEFLTYFQNEAQLEKSRLLSDRFSAERPKGSFSTLEIQRTEQGDSAMYLCASSWWRNNSPLHFGNGTRLTVT.

CDR3 nucleotide sequence: TGTGCCAGCTCACCCTTCGACAGGGACCTTGGGCAGTACTTC. Protein: CASSPFDRDLGQYF. The rearrangement joins TRBV18 to TRBJ2-7; TRBD1 agrees at 7 bases. This CDR3 has 14 residues. After removal of 3 bases from V and 9 bases from J, the junction contained 11 bases not matched to a gene. Germline lookup yields CDR1 KGHSH and CDR2 LQKENI.

The rearrangement joins TRBV5-1 to TRBJ2-1; the D gene is possibly TRBD2 (6 bases). Germline assignment: CDR1 SGHRS and CDR2 YFSETQ. Trimming took 4 bases from V and 2 from J, leaving 10 bases between them. The CDR3 has 14 amino acids. CDR3 nucleotides: TGCGCCAGCAGCGCGGGACTCACCTACAATGAGCAGTTCTTC. Translation: CASSAGLTYNEQFF.

Written as DNA, the CDR3 is TGTGCCAGCAGCTTAGTAGAGGGTACACGGCGAGACATTCAGTACTTC. Translation: CASSLVEGTRRDIQYF. The chain uses TRBV7-2 and TRBJ2-4; D possibly corresponds to TRBD2 (5 bases). This CDR3 comprises 16 residues. V dropped 1 base and J dropped 8 bases, with 18 bases sitting between them. Germline CDR1 is SGHTA and CDR2 is FQGNSA.

The chain combines TRBV4-1 with TRBJ2-7; 7 nucleotides align to TRBD1. In germline, CDR1 is MGHRA, CDR2 YSYEKL. V was pared by 1 base and J by 0 bases, with 12 bases of the junction left unmatched. This CDR3 region has 18 residues. CDR3 protein: CASSQAHFPGQSSYEQYF. Here the CDR3 DNA reads TGCGCCAGCAGCCAAGCCCATTTTCCGGGACAGAGCTCCTACGAGCAGTACTTC.

The chain combines TRBV11-2 with TRBJ2-7, with D perhaps matching TRBD2 (6 bases). Germline values: CDR1 SGHAT, CDR2 FQNNGV. The CDR3 sequence is 15 residues long. Trimming left V 1 base short and J 0 bases short, with 10 bases between. CDR3 in amino acids: CASSLAGTGSYEQYF. CDR3 sequence (DNA): TGTGCCAGCAGCTTAGCAGGGACTGGCTCCTACGAGCAGTACTTC.

The chain joins TRBV9 to TRBJ2-7, with a possible D match to TRBD2 (5 bases). V lost 3 bases to trimming and J lost 3 bases, with 19 bases between them. CDR1 SGDLS and CDR2 YYNGEE come from the germline V gene. This CDR3 has 16 amino acids. The CDR3 DNA follows: TGTGCCAGCAGCGAGTCCCTTGGTGGGAGTTACTACGAGCAGTACTTC. Protein product: CASSESLGGSYYEQYF.

The genes are TRBV6-4 and TRBJ1-1; perhaps TRBD1 as D (5 bases). The CDR3 runs to 13 residues. V lost 5 bases to trimming and J lost 0 bases, with 7 bases between them. CDR1 and CDR2 from the germline V gene are MRHNA and SNTAGT. Here the CDR3 reads CASSRDLNTEAFF. The DNA for the CDR3 is TGTGCCAGCAGTCGGGACCTGAACACTGAAGCTTTCTTT.

J is TRBJ1-4 and V is TRBV5-8; possible D gene TRBD1, 6 bases. The CDR3 has 16 amino acids. Per the germline V gene, CDR1 is SGHTS and CDR2 is YDEGEE. The V and J ends lost 0 bases and 7 bases respectively, with 16 bases between them. CDR3 in amino acids: CASSLVYGQYVEKLFF. CDR3 DNA: TGTGCCAGCAGCTTGGTGTATGGACAGTATGTTGAAAAACTGTTTTTT. The full variable domain, in which reference TRBV5-8 and TRBJ1-4 provide the parts outside the CDR3, is EAGVTQSPTHLIKTRGQQATLRCSPISGHTSVYWYQQALGLGLQFLLWYDEGEERNRGNFPPRFSGRQFPNYSSELNVNALELEDSALYLCASSLVYGQYVEKLFFGSGTQLSVL.

This chain joins TRBV7-8 and TRBJ1-2, with TRBD1 matching 11 bases. The CDR3 is 18 amino acids. J gave up 2 bases and V 5 bases, and 13 bases lay outside the gene matches. CDR1 and CDR2 from the germline V gene are SGHVS and FQNEAQ. The CDR3 sequence is CASSLTRTGGAVNYGYTF. For the CDR3, the DNA is TGTGCCAGCAGCCTCACTCGGACAGGGGGCGCGGTGAACTATGGCTACACCTTC.